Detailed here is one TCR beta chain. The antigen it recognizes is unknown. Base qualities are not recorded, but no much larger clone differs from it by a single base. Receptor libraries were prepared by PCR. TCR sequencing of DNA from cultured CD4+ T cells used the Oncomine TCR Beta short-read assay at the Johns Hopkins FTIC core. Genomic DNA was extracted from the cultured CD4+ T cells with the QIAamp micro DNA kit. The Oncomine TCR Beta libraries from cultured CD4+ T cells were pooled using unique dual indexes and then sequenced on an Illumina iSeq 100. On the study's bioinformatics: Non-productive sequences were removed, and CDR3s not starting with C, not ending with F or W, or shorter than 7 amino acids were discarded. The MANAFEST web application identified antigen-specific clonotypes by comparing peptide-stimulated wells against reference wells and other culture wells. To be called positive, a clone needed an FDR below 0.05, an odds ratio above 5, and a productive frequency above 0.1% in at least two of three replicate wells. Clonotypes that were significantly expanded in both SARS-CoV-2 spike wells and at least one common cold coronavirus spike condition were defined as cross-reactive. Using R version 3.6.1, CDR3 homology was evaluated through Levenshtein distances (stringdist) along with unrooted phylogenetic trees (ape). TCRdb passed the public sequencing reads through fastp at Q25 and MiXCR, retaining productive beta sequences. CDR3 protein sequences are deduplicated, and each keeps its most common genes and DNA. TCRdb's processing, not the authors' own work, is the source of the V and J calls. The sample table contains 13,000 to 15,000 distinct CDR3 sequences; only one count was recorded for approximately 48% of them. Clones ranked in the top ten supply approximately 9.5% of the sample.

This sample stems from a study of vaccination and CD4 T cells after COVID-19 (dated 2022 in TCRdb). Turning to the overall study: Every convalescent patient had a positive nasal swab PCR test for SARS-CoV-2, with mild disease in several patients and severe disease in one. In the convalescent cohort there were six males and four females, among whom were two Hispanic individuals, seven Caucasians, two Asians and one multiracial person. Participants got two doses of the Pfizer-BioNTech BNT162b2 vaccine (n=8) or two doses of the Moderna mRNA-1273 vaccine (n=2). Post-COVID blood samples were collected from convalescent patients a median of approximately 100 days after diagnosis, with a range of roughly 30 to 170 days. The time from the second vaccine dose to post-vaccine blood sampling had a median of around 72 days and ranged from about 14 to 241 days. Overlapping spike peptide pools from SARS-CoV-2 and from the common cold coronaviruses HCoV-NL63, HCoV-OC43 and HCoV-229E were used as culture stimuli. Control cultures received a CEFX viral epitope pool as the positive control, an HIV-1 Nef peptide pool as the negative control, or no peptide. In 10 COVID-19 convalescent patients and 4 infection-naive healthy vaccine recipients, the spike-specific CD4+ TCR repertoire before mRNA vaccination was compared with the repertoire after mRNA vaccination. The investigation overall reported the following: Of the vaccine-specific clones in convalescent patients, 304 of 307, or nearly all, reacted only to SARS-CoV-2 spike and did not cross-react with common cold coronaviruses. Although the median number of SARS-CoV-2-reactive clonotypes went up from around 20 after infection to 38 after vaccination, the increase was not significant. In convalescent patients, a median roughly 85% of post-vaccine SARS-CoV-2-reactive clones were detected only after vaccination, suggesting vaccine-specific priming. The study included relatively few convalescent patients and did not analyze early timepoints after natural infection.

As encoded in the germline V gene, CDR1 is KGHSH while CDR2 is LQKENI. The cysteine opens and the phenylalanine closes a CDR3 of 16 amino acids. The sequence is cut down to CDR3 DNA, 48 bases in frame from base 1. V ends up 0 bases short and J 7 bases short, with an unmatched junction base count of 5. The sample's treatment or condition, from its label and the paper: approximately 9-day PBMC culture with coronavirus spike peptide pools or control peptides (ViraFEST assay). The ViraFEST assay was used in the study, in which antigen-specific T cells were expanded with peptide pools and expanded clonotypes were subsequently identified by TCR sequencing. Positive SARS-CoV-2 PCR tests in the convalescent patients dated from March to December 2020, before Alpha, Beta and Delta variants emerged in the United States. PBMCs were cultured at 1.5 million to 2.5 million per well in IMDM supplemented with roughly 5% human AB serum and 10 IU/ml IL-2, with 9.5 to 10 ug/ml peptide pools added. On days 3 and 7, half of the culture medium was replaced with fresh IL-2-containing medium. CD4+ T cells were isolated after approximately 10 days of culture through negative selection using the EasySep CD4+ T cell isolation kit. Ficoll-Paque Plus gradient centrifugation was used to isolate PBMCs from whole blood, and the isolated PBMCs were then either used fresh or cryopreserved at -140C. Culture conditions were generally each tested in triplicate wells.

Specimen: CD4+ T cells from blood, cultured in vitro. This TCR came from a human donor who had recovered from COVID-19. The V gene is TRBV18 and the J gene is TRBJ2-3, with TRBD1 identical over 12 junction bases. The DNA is TGTGCCAGCTCACCACCCACCGGGACAGGGGGCCATACGCAGTATTTT. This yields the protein CASSPPTGTGGHTQYF.